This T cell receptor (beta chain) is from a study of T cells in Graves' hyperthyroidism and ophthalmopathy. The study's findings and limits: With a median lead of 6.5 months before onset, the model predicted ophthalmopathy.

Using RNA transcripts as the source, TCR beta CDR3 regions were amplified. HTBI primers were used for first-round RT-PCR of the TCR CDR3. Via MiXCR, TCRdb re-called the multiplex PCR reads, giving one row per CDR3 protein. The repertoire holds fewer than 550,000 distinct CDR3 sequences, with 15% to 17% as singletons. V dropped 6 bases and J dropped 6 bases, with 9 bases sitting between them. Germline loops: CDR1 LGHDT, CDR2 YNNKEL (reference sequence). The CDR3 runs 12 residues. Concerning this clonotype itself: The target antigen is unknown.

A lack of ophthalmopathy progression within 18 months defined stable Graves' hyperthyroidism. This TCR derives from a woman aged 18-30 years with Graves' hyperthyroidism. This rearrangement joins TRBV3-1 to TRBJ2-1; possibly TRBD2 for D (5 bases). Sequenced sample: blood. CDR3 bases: TGTGCCAGCAGGACGGGAACCAATGAGCAGTTCTTC. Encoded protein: CASRTGTNEQFF.